Listed here are 13 T cell receptor beta chains from one sample, sequenced in a study of vaccination effects on CD4 cells after COVID-19. TCRdb's copy holds only in-frame clones and misses some; the assay was immunoSEQ multiplex PCR. This table holds 80,000 to 95,000 clones, about three quarters found once. Viral peptide pools were used in the ViraFEST assay to expand antigen-specific CD4+ T cells, and sequencing came afterward. Culture proceeded for 10 days, and CD4+ T cells were then isolated. Participants received two doses of either the BNT162b2 or mRNA-1273 vaccine. Their recognized antigens are unknown. The sequencing here drew on CD4+ T cells from PBMCs cultured with HCoV-OC43 spike peptides, taken after COVID-19 vaccination. The subset is: HCoV-OC43 spike overlapping peptide pool stimulation. Receptors were obtained from a human donor who received a COVID-19 vaccine.

This clone was seen a few times. CDR3 residues: CASTKKRRGRQPQHF. The CDR3 DNA sequence: TGCGCCAGCACCAAAAAACGCCGAGGCCGTCAGCCCCAGCATTTT. The genes are TRBV10-1 and TRBJ1-5, with D uncertain. This CDR3 has 15 amino acids. V lost 7 bases, J lost 6 bases, and 19 bases lay in between. CDR1 WNHNN and CDR2 SYGVQD come from the germline V gene (reference sequence).

This rearrangement joins TRBV12-3 or TRBV12-4 to TRBJ1-1, with a tentative D call TRBD1 (5 bases). The CDR3 is 13 amino acids. The V end was cut by 7 bases, the J end by 3 bases, with 12 bases between. The CDR3 reads CASNQGLDTEAFF. DNA for the CDR3: TGTGCCAGCAACCAGGGCCTAGACACTGAAGCTTTCTTT.

The CDR3: CASRAKRGGTEAFF. The CDR3 coding sequence is TGTGCCAGCAGGGCTAAACGGGGTGGCACTGAAGCTTTCTTT. V is TRBV6-5 and J is TRBJ1-1; D remains unclear. The CDR3 is 14 residues long. Per the germline V gene, CDR1 is MNHEY and CDR2 is SVGAGI. The V end lost 6 bases, the J end lost 4 bases, and 15 bases lay between the germline ends.

V usage is TRBV6-5 and J usage is TRBJ1-5; D uncertain. Trimming stripped 6 bases from V and 1 base from J, with 7 bases between. The V gene's germline CDR1 is MNHEY and CDR2 SVGAGI. The CDR3 has 13 residues. This chain's CDR3 is CASRRVSNQPQHF. The CDR3 coding sequence is TGTGCCAGCAGGAGGGTAAGCAATCAGCCCCAGCATTTT.

The J gene is TRBJ2-7, the V gene TRBV4-1; the D is unclear. This CDR3 spans 13 amino acids. Trimming removed 1 base at V and 3 bases at J, with 7 bases between. In germline, CDR1 is MGHRA, CDR2 YSYEKL. CDR3: CASSQALGYEQYV. Written as DNA, the CDR3 is TGCGCCAGCAGCCAAGCTTTGGGCTACGAGCAGTACGTC.

The chain recombines TRBV5-8 with TRBJ2-3, with D hard to call. V was cut by 7 bases and J by 0 bases, with 18 bases left in between. The germline V gene encodes CDR1 SGHTS and CDR2 YDEGEE. This CDR3 spans 16 amino acids. This CDR3 is CASPARPGLSTDTQYF. The CDR3 DNA sequence: TGTGCCAGCCCTGCGCGCCCAGGATTAAGCACAGATACGCAGTATTTT.

The V call is TRBV30, the J call TRBJ1-4, with 10 positions matching TRBD1. V was clipped by 2 bases and J by 3 bases; unmatched bases: 6. The CDR3 is 16 amino acids. CDR1 is GTSNPN, CDR2 SVGIG, per germline (reference sequence). CDR3: CAWSRTGGRANEKLFF. The CDR3 DNA follows: TGTGCCTGGAGTCGGACAGGGGGACGAGCTAATGAAAAACTGTTTTTT.

The chain links TRBV5-8 to TRBJ1-5; 12 bases align to TRBD1. Germline V gene lookup returns CDR1 SGHTS and CDR2 YDEGEE. V lost 4 bases and J lost 6; bases outside the gene matches: 11. This CDR3 is built from 17 residues. CDR3 coding DNA: TGTGCCAGCAGCCCGGGACCGGGACAGGGGGCCGTTCAGCCCCAGCATTTT. This translates into CASSPGPGQGAVQPQHF.

The chain has TRBV5-5 and TRBJ1-6; D may be TRBD1 (6 bases). Looked up from germline, CDR1 is SGHKS and CDR2 is YYEKEE (reference sequence). CDR3 size: 15 residues. The V end lost 0 bases, the J end lost 9 bases, and 13 bases lay between the germline ends. CDR3 nucleotide sequence: TGTGCCAGCAGCTTGGATCCAGGGGCGGCTTCACCCCTCCACTTT. This codes for CASSLDPGAASPLHF.

This clone occurred once. The chain recombines TRBV19 with TRBJ1-1; D perhaps matches TRBD1 (5 bases). This CDR3 has 15 residues. V shed 6 bases and J shed 4 bases, with 18 bases lying between them. CDR1 LNHDA and CDR2 SQIVND come from the germline V gene (reference sequence). The DNA of the CDR3 is TGTGCCAGTAGCAGGCCAGGGACCGCCATCACTGAAGCTTTCTTT. It is translated as CASSRPGTAITEAFF.

The gene calls are TRBV19 and TRBJ1-6, with 9 bases fitting TRBD1. Germline assignment: CDR1 LNHDA and CDR2 SQIVND (reference sequence). V shed 4 bases, J shed 6 bases, and the junction held 4 bases outside the gene matches. There are 15 residues in the CDR3. The CDR3 loop reads CASSTGDRVNSPLHF. CDR3 nucleotides: TGTGCCAGTAGTACCGGGGACAGGGTTAATTCACCCCTCCACTTT.

The sample holds a few counts of this clone. CDR3 sequence reads: CASSLQGDGNQPQHF. In DNA, the CDR3 is TGCGCCAGCAGCTTGCAGGGGGACGGCAATCAGCCCCAGCATTTT. The chain combines TRBV5-1 with TRBJ1-5, with TRBD1 matching over 7 bases. The V gene end was trimmed by 1 base and the J gene end by 2 bases; junction bases not matched to a gene: 3. This CDR3 spans 15 amino acids. Germline CDR1 and CDR2: SGHRS and YFSETQ.

This sequence joins TRBV6-5 and TRBJ1-2; D remains unclear. The CDR3 spans 14 residues. Looked up from germline, CDR1 is MNHEY and CDR2 is SVGAGI. V dropped 5 bases and J dropped 4 bases, with 14 bases sitting between them. The CDR3 spells CASSTTQVRYGYTF. CDR3 nucleotides: TGTGCCAGCAGTACGACCCAGGTTCGCTATGGCTACACCTTC.